Below, 22 T cell receptor beta chains from the same sample are listed, as sequenced in a study of early T cells in non-severe SARS-CoV-2 infection. TCRdb redid the calling of the 5' RACE reads with MiXCR, one entry per CDR3 protein. The sample contains 65,000 to 85,000 distinct CDR3 sequences, approximately 9.1% of which appear only once. The specimen was whole blood, collected at baseline. Every receptor here comes from an adult who was a healthcare worker with PCR-confirmed SARS-CoV-2 infection or an uninfected control (not recorded which).

V and J are TRBV28 and TRBJ2-7, with 11 bases that match TRBD2. Germline trimming cut 2 bases from V and 3 bases from J; bases unmatched to any gene: 3. The CDR3 sequence is 15 residues long. Per germline, CDR1 MDHEN and CDR2 SYDVKM. The CDR3 loop is CASSLGTSGVYEQYF. The CDR3 DNA reads as TGTGCCAGCAGTTTAGGGACTAGCGGTGTCTACGAGCAGTACTTC.

The genes are TRBV5-5 and TRBJ2-1; 11 bases line up with TRBD1. The V segment lost 4 bases and the J segment 5 bases; nucleotides outside the gene matches: 20. Per germline, CDR1 SGHKS and CDR2 YYEKEE (reference sequence). CDR3 length equals 20 residues. In DNA, the CDR3 is TGTGCCAGCAGCCGTCGGACAGGGGGCATTGTGGTCAAAGGGGACAATGAGCAGTTCTTC. Protein sequence: CASSRRTGGIVVKGDNEQFF.

This clonotype was recorded at least ten times. The V gene is TRBV4-3, the J gene TRBJ1-6; D may be TRBD1 (6 bases). This CDR3 has 14 residues. Looked up from germline, CDR1 is LGHNA and CDR2 is YSLEER. V lost 3 bases and J lost 7, with 10 bases in between. The CDR3 DNA reads as TGCGCCAGCAGCCAGAACAGGGAGAATTCACCCCTCCACTTT. Translation gives CASSQNRENSPLHF.

This clonotype was counted many times. The chain combines TRBV29-1 with TRBJ2-3; 11 nucleotides line up with TRBD2. The CDR3 sequence is 15 residues long. CDR1 is SQVTM, CDR2 ANQGSEA, per germline. V shed 7 bases, J shed 2 bases, and the junction held 8 bases outside the gene matches. The CDR3 DNA sequence: TGCAGCGCCGAAACTAGCGGGAGTGACACAGATACGCAGTATTTT. Encoded protein: CSAETSGSDTDTQYF.

This clonotype was seen more than once but under ten times. The J gene is TRBJ2-1, the V gene TRBV9, with 11 positions matching TRBD2. V lost 2 bases to trimming and J lost 12 bases; unmatched junction nucleotides: 4. The CDR3 totals 13 residues. Germline lookup yields CDR1 SGDLS and CDR2 YYNGEE. This chain's CDR3 is CASSVSGTSGQFF. DNA of the CDR3: TGTGCCAGCAGCGTTTCCGGGACTAGCGGGCAGTTCTTC.

V gene TRBV7-2 combines with J gene TRBJ2-5; 10 nucleotides match TRBD2. The length of the CDR3 is 15 residues. Germline CDR1 SGHTA, CDR2 FQGNSA. The V gene end was trimmed by 5 bases and the J gene end by 0 bases; junction bases not matched to a gene: 3. The CDR3 sequence: CASSPGLANQETQYF. The CDR3 DNA reads TGTGCCAGCAGCCCGGGACTAGCGAACCAAGAGACCCAGTACTTC.

This clonotype has just a few counts. The rearrangement joins TRBV4-2 to TRBJ1-5; D uncertain. The CDR3 covers 13 residues. V was pared by 0 bases and J by 5 bases, with 5 bases between. Germline CDR1 is LGHNA and CDR2 is YNFKEQ. Here the CDR3 DNA reads TGTGCCAGCAGCCAAGATTTGGATCAGCCCCAGCATTTT. It yields the protein CASSQDLDQPQHF.

This clonotype has a handful of counts. CDR3 in DNA: TGTGCCAGTAGGGCATTAACGGGAGATCCCACCGGGGAGCTGTTTTTT. Translation: CASRALTGDPTGELFF. The V gene is TRBV19, the J gene TRBJ2-2, with TRBD2 as a possible D gene (6 bases). The CDR3 has 16 residues. Looked up from germline, CDR1 is LNHDA and CDR2 is SQIVND (reference sequence). Trimming cost V 6 bases and J 4 bases, with 18 bases left between them.

This clonotype came up many times. The rearrangement links TRBV6-5 to TRBJ2-1; 10 bases line up with TRBD2. Germline V gene lookup returns CDR1 MNHEY and CDR2 SVGAGI. The trim removed 6 bases at V and 8 bases at J, leaving 13 bases unmatched. The CDR3 totals 16 residues. The CDR3 DNA reads as TGTGCCAGCAGATCTAATAGCGGGAGGAGCGACCATGAGCAGTTCTTC. Residues: CASRSNSGRSDHEQFF.

This clonotype was picked up many times. CDR3 residues: CASSYSVSTGGEQYF. The CDR3 DNA reads TGTGCCAGCAGTTACTCGGTATCAACGGGCGGCGAGCAGTACTTC. This chain joins TRBV6-2 or TRBV6-3 and TRBJ2-7; D unclear. Trimming stripped 0 bases from V and 6 bases from J, with 15 bases between. This CDR3 has 15 amino acids. Germline V CDR1 and CDR2: MNHEY, SVGEGT.

The chain uses TRBV12-3 or TRBV12-4 and TRBJ1-5, with 9 positions matching TRBD1. V dropped 4 bases and J dropped 6; count of bases not matched to a gene: 7. The CDR3 length is 15 residues. The CDR3 reads CASSSDRGGSQPQHF. The CDR3 region has the DNA TGTGCCAGCAGTTCGGACAGGGGCGGGAGTCAGCCCCAGCATTTT.

The table lists this clonotype with a few counts. The chain is built from TRBV6-2 or TRBV6-3 and TRBJ1-5; maybe TRBD1 (5 bases). With 8 bases removed from V and 0 bases from J, the gap between germline ends came to 11 bases. The CDR3 runs 14 residues. Germline loops: CDR1 MNHEY, CDR2 SVGEGT. CDR3 sequence (DNA): TGTGCCAGCGCCTTAGGGGCTAGCAATCAGCCCCAGCATTTT. This sequence encodes CASALGASNQPQHF.

This clonotype was seen ten or more times. The rearrangement uses TRBV6-6 and TRBJ2-7; possible D gene TRBD1, 6 bases. V lost 2 bases to trimming and J lost 3 bases, with 17 bases between them. Germline values: CDR1 MNHNY, CDR2 SVGAGI (reference sequence). The CDR3 is 16 residues long. CDR3 sequence: CASSYQDRLENYEQYF. CDR3 bases: TGTGCCAGCAGTTACCAAGACAGGTTGGAAAACTACGAGCAGTACTTC.

The table lists this clonotype with a few counts. The V gene is TRBV14, the J gene TRBJ2-3; D not certain. CDR1 SGHDN and CDR2 FVKESK come from the germline V gene. The V gene lost 1 base and the J gene lost 6 bases, with 20 bases spanning the gap. CDR3 length: 17 amino acids. The CDR3 reads CASSQAPTSPNHDTQYF. CDR3 coding DNA: TGTGCCAGCAGCCAAGCTCCTACTTCTCCAAACCACGATACGCAGTATTTT.

Ten or more counts support this clonotype. This chain links TRBV28 with TRBJ2-3; tentatively, D is TRBD1 (6 bases). V was clipped by 4 bases and J by 3 bases, with 17 bases between them. The length of the CDR3 is 16 residues. Germline V gene lookup returns CDR1 MDHEN and CDR2 SYDVKM. The CDR3 loop is CASSSPTGITTDTQYF. CDR3 nucleotide sequence: TGTGCCAGCAGTTCCCCAACAGGGATCACGACAGATACGCAGTATTTT.

This clonotype was observed a handful of times. The chain recombines TRBV11-2 with TRBJ2-5; D is perhaps TRBD2 (5 bases). From germline, CDR1 is SGHAT and CDR2 FQNNGV. V was pared by 0 bases and J by 5 bases, with 10 bases between. The CDR3 contains 14 residues. In DNA form, the CDR3 reads TGTGCCAGCAGCTTAGATCTAGCACGGGAGACCCAGTACTTC. Translating it yields CASSLDLARETQYF. The variable domain in full, with the rest retrieved from reference TRBV11-2 and TRBJ2-5, is EAGVAQSPRYKIIEKRQSVAFWCNPISGHATLYWYQQILGQGPKLLIQFQNNGVVDDSQLPKDRFSAERLKGVDSTLKIQPAKLEDSAVYLCASSLDLARETQYFGPGTRLLVL.

The chain employs TRBV6-6 and TRBJ2-7; D is ambiguous. CDR3 length: 11 residues. The V gene's germline CDR1 is MNHNY and CDR2 SVGAGI (reference sequence). V lost 2 bases to trimming and J lost 4 bases, with 3 bases between them. This CDR3 is CASSYEYEQYF. CDR3 nucleotides: TGTGCCAGCAGTTACGAATACGAGCAGTACTTC.

By proportion, this clonotype is medium-sized. The V call is TRBV6-1, the J call TRBJ2-2; 12 positions match TRBD1. Germline values: CDR1 MNHNS, CDR2 SASEGT. V dropped 7 bases and J dropped 7; count of bases not matched to a gene: 10. The CDR3 spans 16 residues. The CDR3 nucleotides are TGTGCCAGCACCGTGGGGACAGGGGGCGCCGGCGGGGAGCTGTTTTTT. It specifies CASTVGTGGAGGELFF.

The V gene is TRBV28, the J gene TRBJ2-4, with D possibly matching TRBD1 (5 bases). V dropped 7 bases and J dropped 2 bases, with 12 bases sitting between them. Germline V gives CDR1 MDHEN, CDR2 SYDVKM. This CDR3 is 14 amino acids long. CDR3 nucleotide sequence: TGTGCCAGCAAAAGGTCAGGGTCCAAAAACATTCAGTACTTC. Its protein product is CASKRSGSKNIQYF.

Written as DNA, the CDR3 is TGTGCCACCGAAAGGTCAGCGGGCACCGGGGAGCTGTTTTTT. It specifies CATERSAGTGELFF. The chain employs TRBV24-1 and TRBJ2-2, with D perhaps TRBD2 (6 bases). CDR1 and CDR2 (germline): KGHDR, SFDVKD. Trimming left V 9 bases short and J 4 bases short, with 14 bases between. The CDR3 consists of 14 residues.

This clonotype appeared a few times. The chain is built from TRBV29-1 and TRBJ2-5, with 11 nucleotides matching TRBD2. J was trimmed by 5 bases and V by 6 bases; bases with no gene match: 5. CDR3 size: 13 residues. Germline V CDR1 and CDR2: SQVTM, ANQGSEA. This CDR3 is CSVYSGRAETQYF. CDR3 in DNA: TGCAGCGTCTATAGCGGGAGGGCTGAGACCCAGTACTTC.

The J gene is TRBJ2-1, the V gene TRBV6-4; 7 positions agree with TRBD2. The CDR3 length is 12 residues. Germline trimming cut 3 bases from V and 7 bases from J; bases unmatched to any gene: 0. CDR1 is MRHNA, CDR2 SNTAGT, per germline. CDR3 nucleotides: TGTGCCAGCAGTGAGCGGGAGAATGAGCAGTTCTTC. Protein: CASSERENEQFF.